These T cell receptor beta chains were read from a single sample in a study of cytomegalovirus exposure and HLA in healthy donors. Sequencing used immunoSEQ multiplex PCR; TCRdb keeps in-frame clones, though not all of them. In the table there are 150,000 to 200,000 clones, roughly four fifths of which are singletons. The source material was PBMCs. Every receptor here comes from a woman aged 40 to 49 in good health and CMV-seronegative. The CDR3 runs from the conserved cysteine through the conserved F or W. The size entry is marked missing in some rows and otherwise reads once, few, many or a size class.

j_call v_call clone_size cdr3_aa
TRBJ2-2 TRBV18 few CASSPAAGLNTGELFF
TRBJ2-2 TRBV19 once CASSGVYGAYTGELFF
TRBJ2-7 TRBV4-1 once CASSQDPGGGNEQYF
TRBJ2-7 TRBV29-1 - CSAPGPGTGSEQYF
TRBJ2-5 TRBV5-1 few CASSFGSGGPYQETQYF
TRBJ2-4 TRBV4-1 - CASSQELRSPKNIQYF
TRBJ1-1 TRBV5-1 - CASSSTTGWRGAFF
TRBJ2-3 TRBV11-2 once CASSPRVGRGRDTQYF
TRBJ1-4 TRBV5-1 once CASSWTGTGEEKLFF
TRBJ1-5 TRBV6-5 - CASSYREGQPQHF
TRBJ2-1 TRBV9 - CASSVTLGPVNEQFF
TRBJ1-5 TRBV4-1 - CASSQDPPRTGWRTSNQPQHF
TRBJ2-7 TRBV19 - CASSIGIQGALTLQYF
TRBJ2-7 TRBV5-1 - CASSPQAGVEQYF
TRBJ1-2 TRBV5-4 few CASSPGGEEAGYGYTF
TRBJ1-1 TRBV6-1 - CASSENRFSEAFF
TRBJ1-1 TRBV28 - CASSWRGLISEAFF
TRBJ1-1 TRBV25-1 few CASSAPSGAFF
TRBJ2-6 TRBV2 - CASSGPNRVDVLTF
TRBJ2-6 TRBV5-1 - CASSAEPQGPSGANVLTF
TRBJ1-2 TRBV18 few CASSAGQGRNGYTF
TRBJ1-1 TRBV18 few CASSPGRSPKNTEAFF